This T cell receptor beta chain was captured in a study of cytomegalovirus exposure and HLA in healthy donors. Study at large: Genotyping showed around four fifths of roughly 400 donors falling in the Caucasian-associated ancestry cluster. Broader study findings: With later analysis, a missense DCLRE1C variant became linked to TCR beta V- and J-gene trimming.

In the PCR, 60 Vbeta and 13 Jbeta primers were used. TCRdb keeps only in-frame clones here, not all; method: immunoSEQ multiplex PCR. This table holds some 150,000 clones, over 60% found once. About this clone: What it recognizes is unknown.

CDR1 is SGHRS, CDR2 YFSETQ, per germline. The CDR3 contains 12 residues. The ends lost 4 bases at V and 10 bases at J; junction bases unmatched: 5. These donors, healthy bone marrow donors, were studied. This TCR derives from a man aged 35 to 55 in good health and CMV-seropositive. The V call is TRBV5-1, the J call TRBJ2-1, with 7 bases identical to TRBD2. The sample was PBMCs. For the CDR3, the DNA is TGCGCCAGCAGCCAGCCGGGAGGAGAGCAGTTCTTC. This sequence encodes CASSQPGGEQFF.